The 16 T cell receptor beta chains in this list originate from one sample, sequenced in a study of molecular identifiers for immune sequencing clone quantification. Each CDR3 protein is one row after TCRdb ran MiXCR on the PCR reads. This sample has 80,000 to 100,000 distinct CDR3 sequences; about 24% occur once, and the top ten carry around 0.92%. Sequenced input: naive CD8+ T cells from blood, with Jurkat cell RNA spiked in. Subset meaning: FACS-sorted CD8+CD4-CCR7+CD45RA+ naive T cells. These receptors came from a human donor in good health. Some libraries in this study had Jurkat cell RNA spiked in.

For this clonotype: A much more abundant neighbour one base away suggests this may be a read error. The genes are TRBV9 and TRBJ2-7; 7 bases agree with TRBD2. CDR3 length equals 14 residues. The germline V gene has CDR1 SGDLS and CDR2 YYNGEE. CDR3 DNA sequence: TGTTCCAGCAGCGTAGAAGGGACTACGGTCGAGCAGTACTTC. This sequence encodes CSSSVEGTTVEQYF.

This clonotype was counted at least ten times. This chain links TRBV7-9 with TRBJ2-5; TRBD2 is a possible D gene (6 bases). Germline V lookup: CDR1 SEHNR, CDR2 FQNEAQ (reference sequence). With 5 bases removed from V and 3 bases from J, the gap between germline ends came to 7 bases. The CDR3 contains 12 residues. CDR3 residues: CASSGGEETQYF. CDR3 DNA sequence: TGTGCCAGCAGCGGAGGGGAAGAGACCCAGTACTTC.

A note on this clonotype: Being one base from a much bigger clone, this may be a read error. Likely a read error: the CDR3 ends without its conserved phenylalanine or tryptophan. The gene calls are TRBV3-1 and TRBJ2-5; 13 nucleotides agree with TRBD2. The CDR3 spans 15 residues. Trimming cost V 4 bases and J 2 bases; bases outside gene matches: 1. From germline, CDR1 is LGHDT and CDR2 YNNKEL (reference sequence). The chain's CDR3 is CASSRTSGGQETQYI. CDR3 coding DNA: TGTGCCAGCAGCCGGACTAGCGGGGGACAAGAGACCCAGTACATC.

The genes are TRBV27 and TRBJ2-3; 7 positions agree with TRBD2. This CDR3 has 18 residues. The germline gives CDR1 MNHEY, CDR2 SMNVEV (reference sequence). The trim removed 1 base at V and 2 bases at J, leaving 12 bases unmatched. The CDR3 DNA is TGTGCCAGCAGTTTATGGGGGGGGAGTACGAGTCCCACAGATACGCAGTATTTT. Its translation is CASSLWGGSTSPTDTQYF.

Comments on this clonotype: A junction boundary mismatches the germline segment, possibly from a read error. The chain uses TRBV27 and TRBJ2-5, with 16 bases matching TRBD2. The CDR3 totals 17 residues. The V gene's germline CDR1 is MNHEY and CDR2 SMNVEV (reference sequence). The DNA of the CDR3 is TGCGCCAGCAGTGACGGGACTAGCGGGAGGGCGGGTGAGACCCAGTACTTC. This codes for CASSDGTSGRAGETQYF.

The rearrangement joins TRBV28 to TRBJ2-1; the D gene is possibly TRBD1 (6 bases). Germline loops: CDR1 MDHEN, CDR2 SYDVKM. This CDR3 spans 17 amino acids. V was cut by 7 bases and J by 6 bases, with 25 bases left in between. Here the CDR3 reads CASTALGFIGGVNEQFF. CDR3 sequence (DNA): TGTGCCAGCACCGCCCTAGGGTTTATAGGGGGTGTCAATGAGCAGTTCTTC.

About this clonotype itself: Just one base apart from a much larger clone, this may be a read error. This chain connects TRBV6-5 to TRBJ1-5, with D perhaps matching TRBD1 (6 bases). The germline V gene encodes CDR1 MNHEY and CDR2 SVGAGI. This CDR3 comprises 14 residues. CDR3 bases: TGTGCCAGCAGTTCAGGGGTTACCAATCAGCCCCGGCATTTT. Amino acids: CASSSGVTNQPRHF.

A remark on this clonotype: This may arise from a read error, as a much more abundant clone is one base away. The J gene is TRBJ1-1, the V gene TRBV18, with D perhaps TRBD1 (5 bases). Germline assignment: CDR1 KGHSH and CDR2 LQKENI. V lost 0 bases to trimming and J lost 4 bases, with 9 bases between them. CDR3 size: 14 residues. CDR3 nucleotide sequence: TGTGCCAGCTCACCACCAGGGGTGGGCACTGAAGCTTTCTTT. Residues: CASSPPGVGTEAFF.

This clonotype was found many times. The chain carries TRBV18 and TRBJ2-7; the D is unclear. The CDR3 contains 12 residues. Per the germline V gene, CDR1 is KGHSH and CDR2 is LQKENI. V lost 2 bases, J lost 7 bases, and 9 bases lay in between. CDR3 DNA sequence: TGTGCCAGCTCACCAGGGATGGGGGAGCAGTACTTC. This translates into CASSPGMGEQYF.

This clonotype appeared many times. The chain employs TRBV30 and TRBJ2-7; TRBD1 matches 8 bases. CDR3 length equals 13 residues. Germline V CDR1 and CDR2: GTSNPN, SVGIG (reference sequence). J lost 6 bases, V lost 3 bases, and 7 bases had no gene match. CDR3 in DNA: TGTGCCTGGAGGCGGACAGGGCTAATCGAGCAGTACTTC. It translates to CAWRRTGLIEQYF.

This clonotype was picked up many times. The chain couples TRBV5-1 to TRBJ2-1; D tentatively reads TRBD1 or TRBD2 (5 bases each). The CDR3 covers 14 residues. CDR1 and CDR2 (germline): SGHRS, YFSETQ. V dropped 9 bases and J dropped 6 bases, with 19 bases sitting between them. The CDR3 protein is CATQPGASLNEQFF. The DNA of the CDR3 is TGCGCCACTCAACCCGGGGCCTCCCTCAATGAGCAGTTCTTC.

In this sample, this clonotype turned up many times. The V and J genes are TRBV11-2 and TRBJ1-1; 9 bases match TRBD1. CDR3 length: 16 residues. The junction had 6 bases not matched to a gene; V was cut back by 4 bases and J by 0 bases. Per the germline V gene, CDR1 is SGHAT and CDR2 is FQNNGV. CDR3: CASSYQQGAMNTEAFF. In DNA, the CDR3 is TGTGCCAGCAGCTATCAACAGGGGGCTATGAACACTGAAGCTTTCTTT.

As for this clonotype: A read error is possible here, since a much larger clone lies one base away. The rearrangement links TRBV2 to TRBJ2-5, with 8 positions matching TRBD2. The CDR3 totals 15 residues. Germline CDR1 reads SNHLY; CDR2 reads FYNNEI. CDR3 residues: CASTWSGGPQEIQYF. CDR3 nucleotides: TGTGCCAGCACTTGGAGCGGGGGCCCCCAAGAGATCCAGTACTTC.

To note about this clonotype: One end of the junction is discordant with germline, which a read error may explain. In nucleotides, the CDR3 is TGTGCCAGCAAACCGGCCGTGAACACCGAAGCTTCCTTT. This sequence encodes CASKPAVNTEASF. The chain couples TRBV7-9 to TRBJ1-1; D gene ambiguous. Germline CDR1 and CDR2: SEHNR and FQNEAQ (reference sequence). The CDR3 runs to 13 residues.

This sequence joins TRBV6-5 and TRBJ1-2; 8 positions agree with TRBD1. The ends lost 8 bases at V and 8 bases at J; junction bases unmatched: 4. Per germline, CDR1 MNHEY and CDR2 SVGAGI. The CDR3 runs to 11 residues. As DNA, the CDR3 is TGTGCCAGCGGGACAGGCGAAGGCTACACCTTC. This sequence encodes CASGTGEGYTF.

This chain uses TRBV27 with TRBJ2-1, with a possible D match to TRBD2 (5 bases). Trimming took 4 bases from V and 5 from J, leaving 12 bases between them. The germline V gene has CDR1 MNHEY and CDR2 SMNVEV (reference sequence). The CDR3 covers 14 residues. CDR3 protein: CASSWAGRNNEQFF. CDR3 DNA sequence: TGTGCCAGCAGTTGGGCGGGTAGGAACAATGAGCAGTTCTTC.